This T cell receptor beta chain was identified in a study of T-cell memory formation after mild COVID-19. Study-wide results and caveats: The finding that pre-infection memory included some responding clones suggested that cross-reactive memory joined. Contracting clones from day 15 to 85 showed balanced CD4/CD8; later expanders favored CD4+.

The CDR3 length is 17 residues. The J segment lost 4 bases and the V segment lost 7 bases, leaving 10 bases of the junction unmatched. CDR1 SGHVS and CDR2 FQNEAQ come from the germline V gene. Via MiXCR, TCRdb re-called the 5' RACE reads, giving one row per CDR3 protein. The sample holds roughly 450,000 distinct CDR3 sequences; over 15% are singletons and the top ten take 9% to 15%. Note on this clonotype: The antigen is unknown.

This chain links TRBV7-8 with TRBJ2-1, with 13 nucleotides matching TRBD2. The sequenced sample was PBMCs or a T cell subset sorted from them (not recorded which). This receptor was taken from an adult woman who had mild COVID-19 (a few samples of this study predate the infection). Cell type and time point are not known. The DNA of the CDR3 is TGTGCCAGCACCCCCAGGACTAGCGGGAGATCATACAATGAGCAGTTCTTC. Protein sequence: CASTPRTSGRSYNEQFF.